The present TCR beta chain was sequenced within a study of a mutant IDH1 vaccine in newly diagnosed glioma. Study as a whole: Beginning 4-6 weeks after radiotherapy alone, or with temozolomide cycles, vaccination took place. The treated population exhibited a male proportion of approximately 62%, a female proportion of around 40%, and a mean age of about 40 years.

Indicated time point: week 11, during vaccination. With topical imiquimod, each dose of the vaccine consisted of 300 ug of mutant IDH1 20-mer peptide. Those who donated had recent WHO grade 3 or 4 IDH1-mutant, ATRX-lost astrocytomas. As concerns this clone: Antigen specificity is unknown.

Germline CDR1 LNHNV, CDR2 YYDKDF (reference sequence). CDR3 length: 17 amino acids. J lost 2 bases, V lost 2 bases, and 8 bases had no gene match. The assay was immunoSEQ multiplex PCR, and TCRdb's table has in-frame clones only and misses some. The data show about 67,000 clones, with over 75% seen just once and roughly 1.9% held by the top ten. Sequencing used PBMCs, obtained from a glioma patient whose treatment included an IDH1 peptide vaccine. The TCR originated in a middle-aged man with glioma. This rearrangement joins TRBV15 to TRBJ2-2; TRBD1 matches 7 bases. CDR3 DNA sequence: TGTGCCACCAGCAGAAAGACCGGGACAGCTAACACCGGGGAGCTGTTTTTT. As protein: CATSRKTGTANTGELFF.